A selection of T cell receptor beta chains follows, all from one sample in a study of technical replicates of blood from a handful of donors. Sequencing was performed with immunoSEQ multiplex PCR; in TCRdb, only in-frame clones are kept and a portion is missing. The data contain about 81,000 clones, roughly 77% of them singletons. The sample comprised PBMCs. All receptors come from a human donor in good health. Some clones in this sample may be carry-over from other donors' samples. CDR3s include the opening cysteine and the closing phenylalanine or tryptophan. The D gene is left open where the match is weak. Size tells how often a clone was seen (once, few, many) or the class of an expanded clone, and some rows leave it out.

CASREGSLTYEQYF,TGTGCCAGCAGGGAGGGTTCGCTCACCTACGAGCAGTACTTC,once,TRBJ2-7,TRBV27,-
CASAKLETSGRSVAGELFF,TGTGCCAGTGCTAAACTAGAGACTAGCGGGAGATCCGTTGCCGGGGAGCTGTTTTTT,-,TRBJ2-2,TRBV19,TRBD2
CASSPLAGGPREQYF,TGTGCCAGCAGCCCGCTAGCGGGGGGGCCGAGGGAGCAGTACTTC,-,TRBJ2-7,TRBV13,TRBD2
CASSPIRDRSEQYF,TGCGCCAGCAGCCCCATACGGGACAGGAGCGAGCAGTACTTC,-,TRBJ2-7,TRBV4-3,TRBD1
CAWSVGGNTEAFF,TGTGCCTGGAGTGTAGGGGGGAACACTGAAGCTTTCTTT,-,TRBJ1-1,TRBV30,-
CASSPLGTNLPGTEAFF,TGTGCCAGCTCACCACTCGGGACAAACCTCCCGGGCACTGAAGCTTTCTTT,-,TRBJ1-1,TRBV18,-
CASSYSRGTEAFF,TGTGCCAGCAGCTACTCGCGAGGAACTGAAGCTTTCTTT,-,TRBJ1-1,TRBV9,-
CASTSLAAIVYEQYF,TGTGCCAGCACCTCCCTTGCAGCGATCGTCTACGAGCAGTACTTC,few,TRBJ2-7,TRBV6-1,-
CASSWTSVGELFF,TGTGCCAGCAGTTGGACTAGCGTCGGGGAGCTGTTTTTT,-,TRBJ2-2,TRBV27,TRBD2
CASSYSMSDGYTF,TGTGCCAGCAGTTACTCGATGAGTGATGGCTACACCTTC,-,TRBJ1-2,TRBV6-6,-
CASGFEGSNQPQHF,TGTGCCAGTGGATTTGAGGGAAGCAATCAGCCCCAGCATTTT,-,TRBJ1-5,TRBV19,-
CAWGQGDGYTF,TGTGCCTGGGGACAGGGGGACGGCTACACCTTC,-,TRBJ1-2,TRBV30,TRBD1
CASSLGVAEGQNEQFF,TGTGCCAGCAGCTTAGGGGTAGCGGAGGGGCAGAATGAGCAGTTCTTC,-,TRBJ2-1,TRBV11-2,-
CAISGLSAGGPQYF,TGTGCCATCAGCGGACTAAGTGCGGGAGGTCCCCAGTACTTC,-,TRBJ2-7,TRBV10-3,TRBD2
CASSNVGTDNYGYTF,TGTGCCAGCAGTAACGTGGGGACAGATAACTATGGCTACACCTTC,once,TRBJ1-2,TRBV6-6,TRBD1
CASSQTGERNQPQHF,TGTGCCAGCAGCCAGACAGGGGAGCGCAATCAGCCCCAGCATTTT,-,TRBJ1-5,TRBV2,TRBD1
CASSAWPGNYGYTF,TGTGCCAGCTCTGCGTGGCCAGGGAACTATGGCTACACCTTC,-,TRBJ1-2,TRBV9,-
CSAGDREDGYTF,TGCAGCGCTGGGGACAGGGAGGACGGCTACACCTTC,-,TRBJ1-2,TRBV29-1,TRBD1
CASGPRRTGVDEQYF,TGTGCTAGTGGTCCAAGGCGGACAGGCGTTGACGAGCAGTACTTC,once,TRBJ2-7,TRBV12-5,TRBD1
CASSFGQGNTEAFF,TGTGCCAGCAGCTTTGGACAGGGGAACACTGAAGCTTTCTTT,-,TRBJ1-1,TRBV5-4,TRBD1
CASSEHSTGAYNSPLHF,TGTGCCAGCAGCGAACATTCGACAGGGGCCTATAATTCACCCCTCCACTTT,-,TRBJ1-6,TRBV7-9,TRBD1
CASSPTSRFTDTQYF,TGTGCCAGCAGCCCAACTAGCAGATTCACAGATACGCAGTATTTT,-,TRBJ2-3,TRBV6-5,-
CAWTEQGQGYTF,TGTGCCTGGACCGAACAGGGACAGGGCTACACCTTC,few,TRBJ1-2,TRBV30,TRBD1
CASSLATRQGTYNEQFF,TGCGCCAGCAGCTTGGCCACCAGGCAGGGTACCTACAATGAGCAGTTCTTC,-,TRBJ2-1,TRBV5-1,-